These 31 T cell receptor beta chains were all obtained from the same sample, sequenced in a study of Tregs in tolerant kidney transplant recipients. Recipients received nonmyeloablative bone marrow transplants from related graft donors, with transient mixed chimerism. TCRdb keeps only in-frame clones here, not all; method: immunoSEQ multiplex PCR. The table has about 52,000 clones, about nine tenths seen once. The source was CD8+ T cells from blood (PBMCs), collected 24 months after the transplant. These receptors all stem from a human patient who received a combined kidney and bone marrow transplant. A subset of T cells may come from the graft donor.

The chain carries TRBV28 and TRBJ1-5; no clear D gene. Germline CDR1 is MDHEN and CDR2 is SYDVKM. CDR3 length: 15 residues. Deletions cut 1 base from V and 1 base from J, with 8 bases between. The CDR3 sequence: CASSLSQASNQPQHF. CDR3 bases: TGTGCCAGCAGTTTATCCCAGGCAAGCAATCAGCCCCAGCATTTT.

V is TRBV5-8 and J is TRBJ2-7; tentative D call: TRBD1 (6 bases). The CDR3 consists of 15 residues. The germline gives CDR1 SGHTS, CDR2 YDEGEE. V gave up 1 base and J gave up 4 bases, with 15 bases separating them. The CDR3 region is CASSLLGQTLYEQYF. CDR3 bases: TGTGCCAGCAGCTTGCTAGGACAGACCTTATACGAGCAGTACTTC.

This chain uses TRBV30 with TRBJ1-2; D may be TRBD1 (5 bases). Trimming took 1 base from V and 4 from J, leaving 7 bases between them. The CDR3 sequence is 12 residues long. Per the germline V gene, CDR1 is GTSNPN and CDR2 is SVGIG (reference sequence). In DNA, the CDR3 is TGTGCCTGGAGTGCGGGACTCTATGGCTACACCTTC. Amino acid sequence: CAWSAGLYGYTF.

Remarks on this clone: Within the sample, other DNA sequences also encode this same CDR3. CDR3 in DNA: TGTGCCAGCAGCTTAGTGTGGGGGGGTACGAATTCACCCCTCCACTTT. Protein product: CASSLVWGGTNSPLHF. The chain has TRBV11-2 and TRBJ1-6; a weak D match, TRBD1 (5 bases). CDR1 is SGHAT and CDR2 is FQNNGV in the germline V gene. The CDR3 extends over 16 amino acids. V lost 1 base and J lost 7, with 14 bases in between.

This rearrangement joins TRBV4-1 to TRBJ1-2; a weak D match, TRBD1 (6 bases). From germline, CDR1 is MGHRA and CDR2 YSYEKL. Trimming removed 0 bases from V and 3 bases from J, with 11 bases in between. The CDR3 loop spans 15 amino acids. The CDR3 coding sequence is TGCGCCAGCAGCCAAGATCGGGGGGCGGACTATGGCTACACCTTC. Protein product: CASSQDRGADYGYTF.

Notes on this clone: The junction departs from germline at one end; a sequencing error may be responsible. Other DNA sequences in the same sample also yield this CDR3. V gene TRBV11-2 combines with J gene TRBJ1-6, with D possibly being TRBD1 (6 bases). The germline V gene encodes CDR1 SGHAT and CDR2 FQNNGV. The CDR3 totals 14 residues. CDR3 bases: TGTGCCAGCAGCCAAGGGACACGGAATTCCCCCCTCCACTTT. It is translated as CASSQGTRNSPLHF.

CDR3 in amino acids: CASSPGTSGYNEQFF. Here the CDR3 DNA reads TGTGCCAGCAGCCCCGGGACTAGCGGATACAATGAGCAGTTCTTC. V is TRBV14 and J is TRBJ2-1; TRBD2 matches 11 bases. Germline V gene lookup returns CDR1 SGHDN and CDR2 FVKESK. Trimming removed 4 bases from V and 4 bases from J; junction bases left unmatched: 3. This CDR3 region has 15 residues.

Written as DNA, the CDR3 is TGCGCCAGCAGCCGCGTTAGGACAAACAATGAGCAGTTCTTC. Translating it yields CASSRVRTNNEQFF. The chain joins TRBV4-1 to TRBJ2-1; D possibly corresponds to TRBD1 (5 bases). The germline V and J ends were trimmed by 4 bases and 5 bases, with 12 bases remaining between them. Germline V gives CDR1 MGHRA, CDR2 YSYEKL. The CDR3 has 14 amino acids.

V is TRBV6-1 and J is TRBJ2-7, with 11 bases identical to TRBD1. After removal of 2 bases from V and 3 bases from J, the junction contained 6 bases not matched to a gene. From germline, CDR1 is MNHNS and CDR2 SASEGT. The CDR3 is 16 amino acids. Here the CDR3 reads CASSEWGQGGNYEQYF. The CDR3 nucleotides are TGTGCCAGCAGTGAATGGGGACAGGGGGGTAACTACGAGCAGTACTTC.

This clone has a single count. CDR3 nucleotide sequence: TGTGCCAGCAGCGTAATGCCCAGCGGGACCTACGAGCAGTACTTC. Translated, it gives CASSVMPSGTYEQYF. V is TRBV9 and J is TRBJ2-7, with 7 bases matching TRBD2. CDR3 length: 15 residues. Trimming removed 1 base from V and 2 bases from J; junction bases left unmatched: 6. The germline CDR1 and CDR2 sequences are SGDLS and YYNGEE.

This chain uses TRBV11-2 with TRBJ2-1; TRBD2 agrees at 7 bases. With V trimmed by 6 bases and J by 8 bases, 4 bases remained unmatched. The germline V gene has CDR1 SGHAT and CDR2 FQNNGV. The CDR3 covers 12 residues. CDR3 nucleotide sequence: TGTGCCAGCAGGCTAGCGGCACATGAGCAGTTCTTC. Residues: CASRLAAHEQFF.

The V gene is TRBV10-3, the J gene TRBJ2-5; 7 nucleotides match TRBD1. The junction had 14 bases not matched to a gene; V was cut back by 0 bases and J by 4 bases. CDR1 ENHRY and CDR2 SYGVKD come from the germline V gene. This CDR3 region has 18 residues. CDR3 in amino acids: CAISESLVRDRLGETQYF. The CDR3 nucleotides read TGTGCCATCAGTGAGTCGCTAGTCAGGGACAGACTTGGAGAGACCCAGTACTTC.

The rearrangement joins TRBV10-3 to TRBJ2-3; D unclear. Germline lookup yields CDR1 ENHRY and CDR2 SYGVKD. Between the trimmed V and J ends, which lost 4 bases and 0 bases, there was a span of 8 bases. This CDR3 has 14 residues. The DNA for the CDR3 is TGTGCCATCAGTGGGATGGAGAGCACAGATACGCAGTATTTT. Amino acids: CAISGMESTDTQYF.

This sequence joins TRBV7-2 and TRBJ1-2; tentative D call: TRBD1 (5 bases). The germline gives CDR1 SGHTA, CDR2 FQGNSA. Trimming took 4 bases from V and 3 from J, leaving 9 bases between them. CDR3 length: 13 amino acids. The CDR3: CASSYAGDYGYTF. The CDR3 DNA is TGTGCCAGCAGCTATGCGGGGGACTATGGCTACACCTTC.

The chain employs TRBV7-9 and TRBJ1-2, with no clear D. The CDR3 runs to 12 residues. Germline CDR1 reads SEHNR; CDR2 reads FQNEAQ (reference sequence). The V end lost 5 bases, the J end lost 3 bases, and 7 bases lay between the germline ends. In DNA form, the CDR3 reads TGTGCCAGCAGCGCGGGCGACTATGGCTACACCTTC. Its protein product is CASSAGDYGYTF.

The chain combines TRBV7-8 with TRBJ2-7, with a possible D match to TRBD1 (6 bases). From germline, CDR1 is SGHVS and CDR2 FQNEAQ. The V gene lost 3 bases and the J gene lost 3 bases, with 9 bases spanning the gap. This CDR3 is built from 13 residues. The CDR3 bases are TGTGCCAGCAGCTTGGACAGCTTCTACGAGCAGTACTTC. Translation gives CASSLDSFYEQYF.

V is TRBV29-1 and J is TRBJ2-7; TRBD2 agrees at 10 bases. This CDR3 is 12 amino acids long. The germline V gene has CDR1 SQVTM and CDR2 ANQGSEA. The CDR3 reads CRSSGGIYEQYF. Here the CDR3 DNA reads TGCAGATCTAGCGGGGGAATCTACGAGCAGTACTTC.

The chain couples TRBV13 to TRBJ2-1; no firm D call. Trimming cost V 8 bases and J 10 bases, with 12 bases left between them. This CDR3 is built from 11 residues. CDR1 is PRHDT and CDR2 is FYEKMQ in the germline V gene (reference sequence). This CDR3 is CASAKPREQFF. The DNA of the CDR3 is TGTGCCAGCGCTAAACCTAGGGAGCAGTTCTTC.

This sequence joins TRBV19 and TRBJ2-1; maybe TRBD2 (7 bases). The CDR3 totals 15 residues. Germline-derived CDR1 and CDR2 are LNHDA and SQIVND (reference sequence). The V end was cut by 5 bases, the J end by 7 bases, with 18 bases between. The CDR3 nucleotides read TGTGCCAGTAGTCCATGGGGGGGCAGCCTAAATGAGCAGTTCTTC. Protein: CASSPWGGSLNEQFF.

The chain combines TRBV21-1 with TRBJ1-2; the D call in the table, TRBD1, was not verified against the DNA. TRBV21-1 is a known pseudogene. The CDR3 has 17 residues. This chain's CDR3 is CASNPDLTGIMDYGYTF. The CDR3 DNA follows: TGTGCCAGCAACCCAGATCTGACAGGGATCATGGACTATGGCTACACCTTC.

This sequence joins TRBV13 and TRBJ2-5, with D possibly TRBD1 on 5 matching bases. The J call could be wrong; TRBJ2-7 is a better fit for the DNA end. Germline loops: CDR1 PRHDT, CDR2 FYEKMQ (reference sequence). The CDR3 loop spans 14 amino acids. The CDR3 region is CASSLGTESYEQYF. CDR3 nucleotide sequence: TGTGCCAGCAGCTTAGGGACAGAATCCTACGAGCAGTACTTC.

The chain carries TRBV5-8 and TRBJ2-7; D is unclear. CDR1 and CDR2 (germline): SGHTS, YDEGEE. The CDR3 covers 15 residues. V was pared by 4 bases and J by 0 bases, with 14 bases between. Here the CDR3 DNA reads TGTGCCAGCAGCAAGCGAGGCCCTAGCTCCTACGAGCAGTACTTC. Its protein product is CASSKRGPSSYEQYF.

This chain joins TRBV6-1 and TRBJ2-1; 10 positions agree with TRBD2. Germline CDR1 and CDR2: MNHNS and SASEGT. V lost 4 bases to trimming and J lost 4 bases; unmatched junction nucleotides: 4. The CDR3 contains 15 residues. CDR3 in DNA: TGTGCCAGCAGTGCTAGCGGGAGCGGGTACAATGAGCAGTTCTTC. Translation gives CASSASGSGYNEQFF.

V gene TRBV6-6 combines with J gene TRBJ2-3, with 12 bases aligning to TRBD2. Per the germline V gene, CDR1 is MNHNY and CDR2 is SVGAGI (reference sequence). V lost 4 bases and J lost 4; bases outside the gene matches: 3. This CDR3 comprises 15 residues. This chain's CDR3 is CASSLASGGADTQYF. The CDR3, as DNA: TGTGCCAGCAGTTTGGCTAGCGGGGGGGCAGATACGCAGTATTTT.

This clone was seen only once. The rearrangement links TRBV13 to TRBJ2-7; D is perhaps TRBD1 (7 bases). V was trimmed by 5 bases and J by 3 bases, leaving 11 bases between them. This CDR3 region has 13 residues. CDR1 and CDR2 (germline): PRHDT, FYEKMQ (reference sequence). CDR3 protein: CASSRGTDYEQYF. The CDR3 nucleotides read TGTGCCAGCAGCCGGGGGACAGACTACGAGCAGTACTTC.

By its share, this clone is medium-sized. This chain joins TRBV7-9 and TRBJ1-2; no clear D gene. The CDR3 loop spans 13 amino acids. Germline V gene sequence: CDR1 SEHNR, CDR2 FQNEAQ (reference sequence). V was cut by 1 base and J by 7 bases, with 10 bases left in between. The CDR3 DNA reads as TGTGCCAGCAGCTTAGATTCTGCGGCTGGCTACACCTTC. It specifies CASSLDSAAGYTF.

With respect to this clone: This sample includes further DNA sequences coding for the same CDR3. CDR3 in amino acids: CASSVDSYGYTF. CDR3 in DNA: TGTGCCAGCAGCGTCGACAGCTATGGCTACACCTTC. The chain recombines TRBV9 with TRBJ1-2, with D possibly matching TRBD1 (5 bases). The CDR3 covers 12 residues. V was shortened by 2 bases and J by 4 bases, with 6 bases between the two germline ends. In germline, CDR1 is SGDLS, CDR2 YYNGEE. The entire variable domain, with the rest obtained from reference TRBV9 and TRBJ1-2, is as follows: DSGVTQTPKHLITATGQRVTLRCSPRSGDLSVYWYQQSLDQGLQFLIQYYNGEERAKGNILERFSAQQFPDLHSELNLSSLELGDSALYFCASSVDSYGYTFGSGTRLTVV.

The genes are TRBV7-8 and TRBJ1-5, with unresolved D. This CDR3 has 17 amino acids. Germline assignment: CDR1 SGHVS and CDR2 FQNEAQ. V was clipped by 1 base and J by 1 base, with 14 bases between them. CDR3 amino acids: CASSLGKGGRSNQPQHF. CDR3 nucleotides: TGTGCCAGCAGCTTAGGCAAGGGCGGGAGGAGCAATCAGCCCCAGCATTTT.

This clone was found a few times. This sequence joins TRBV4-3 and TRBJ2-1; 8 bases align to TRBD1. The V gene's germline CDR1 is LGHNA and CDR2 YSLEER. CDR3 length: 13 amino acids. J gave up 4 bases and V 8 bases, and 4 bases lay outside the gene matches. The DNA of the CDR3 is TGCGCCAGCGGGACAGGCCGATACAATGAGCAGTTCTTC. Amino acids: CASGTGRYNEQFF.

V usage is TRBV2 and J usage is TRBJ2-3; 9 positions agree with TRBD1. The CDR3 loop spans 16 amino acids. Losses at the gene ends were 3 bases for V and 2 bases for J; bases not matched to a gene: 6. CDR1 is SNHLY and CDR2 is FYNNEI in the germline V gene. In nucleotides, the CDR3 is TGTGCCAGCAGTGATGGGACAGGGACTTACACAGATACGCAGTATTTT. It specifies CASSDGTGTYTDTQYF.

The chain has TRBV7-7 and TRBJ2-2, with 10 bases that match TRBD2. This CDR3 is built from 16 residues. Trimming at V came to 3 bases and at J to 7 bases, leaving 8 bases not matched to a gene. CDR1 and CDR2 (germline): SSHAT, FNYEAQ (reference sequence). The CDR3, as DNA: TGTGCCAGCAGCTTGGGACCCAGCGGGAGGGACGGGGAGCTGTTTTTT. Amino acids: CASSLGPSGRDGELFF.